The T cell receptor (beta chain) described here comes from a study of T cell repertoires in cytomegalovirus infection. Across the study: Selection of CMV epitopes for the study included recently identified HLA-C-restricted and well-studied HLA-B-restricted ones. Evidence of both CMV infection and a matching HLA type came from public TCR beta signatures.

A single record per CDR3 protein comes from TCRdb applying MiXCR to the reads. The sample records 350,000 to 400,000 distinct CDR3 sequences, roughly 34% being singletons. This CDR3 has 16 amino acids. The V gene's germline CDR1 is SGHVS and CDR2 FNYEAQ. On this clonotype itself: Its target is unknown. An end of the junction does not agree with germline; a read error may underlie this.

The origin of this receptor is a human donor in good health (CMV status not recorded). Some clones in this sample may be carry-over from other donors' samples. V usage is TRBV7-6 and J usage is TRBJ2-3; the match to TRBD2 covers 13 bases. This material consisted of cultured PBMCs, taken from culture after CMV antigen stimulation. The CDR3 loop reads CASSSELAGGTDTQYF. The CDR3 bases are TGTGCTAGCAGCTCTGAACTAGCGGGAGGGACAGATACGCAGTATTTT. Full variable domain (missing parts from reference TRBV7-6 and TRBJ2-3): GAGVSQSPRYKVTKRGQDVALRCDPISGHVSLYWYRQALGQGPEFLTYFNYEAQQDKSGLPNDRFSAERPEGSISTLTIQRTEQRDSAMYRCASSSELAGGTDTQYFGPGTRLTVL.